This T cell receptor beta chain was identified during a study of blood T cell repertoires in COVID-19 (dated by TCRdb to between 2020 and 2021). A note on the overall study: The collaborator samples originated in the United States, Italy and Spain and spanned the acute and convalescent phases of COVID-19. The material from the prospective study consisted of cDNA or gDNA derived from T cells, B-cell-depleted T cells, or PBMCs. The samples were drawn from the first 160 participants of the ongoing ImmuneRACE study and from over a thousand subjects provided by 6 global collaborators. The repertoires were made available in a free public database intended to serve as a resource for research on the immune response to SARS-CoV-2. Where HLA class I and class II types were available, the types were taken from metadata supplied by the sample provider, not from assay-based typing. Deeply sampled blood TCRbeta repertoires from subjects exposed to, actively infected with, or recovered from COVID-19 were included in the dataset. Nearly every sample came with metadata listing a de-identified subject ID, COVID-19 status, age in years and sex. General findings and caveats noted by the study authors: The amount of clinical and demographic metadata varied by source and participant and was provided uncurated.

TCRbeta CDR3 regions were amplified from genomic DNA using the immunoSEQ Assay, a bias-controlled multiplex PCR. Per the authors' processing: Within the assay, amplification of reference gene primers was used to estimate how many nucleated cells each sample contained. To quantify the absolute abundance of each unique TCRbeta CDR3 rearrangement, sequence reads were collapsed and filtered. For each sample, productive Simpson clonality was calculated as the square root of Simpson's diversity index over productive rearrangements. The immuneACCESS repertoire file appears here via TCRdb, limited to in-frame rearrangements. These files lack a portion of the clones; in checked studies, under half of the deficit traces to unresolved V genes, and the cause of the others is not known. The V and J calls and clone size are taken from that table; D and trimming were inferred from the DNA. This sample comprises some 42,000 clones, roughly nine tenths of them detected only once. The top ten hold approximately 0.4% of the sample.

Points on this clone: Its recognized antigen is unknown. Base qualities are not at hand, and no much larger clone is one base apart.

Whole blood was collected in K2EDTA tubes by collaborating institutions according to the institutions' own protocols. For TCRbeta analysis, collaborators shipped samples as frozen whole blood, isolated PBMCs, or DNA extracted from either of those sample types. Measured from the cysteine to the phenylalanine, the CDR3 is 14 residues long. CDR3 DNA only is kept here, 42 bases in frame from base 1. CDR1 and CDR2 are read off the germline V gene (reference sequence) as MNHEY and SMNVEV. V is reduced by 2 bases and J by 2 bases, leaving a spacing of 10 bases between them. The sequence joins TRBV27 to TRBJ2-7, with TRBD2 tentatively as D gene (7 bases match). Sequencing was performed on peripheral blood. The TCR was taken from a human donor in a cohort sampled during active COVID-19. The DNA is TGTGCCAGCAGTTTAAAAGGGGGGGCCTACGAGCAGTACTTC. Its translation is CASSLKGGAYEQYF.